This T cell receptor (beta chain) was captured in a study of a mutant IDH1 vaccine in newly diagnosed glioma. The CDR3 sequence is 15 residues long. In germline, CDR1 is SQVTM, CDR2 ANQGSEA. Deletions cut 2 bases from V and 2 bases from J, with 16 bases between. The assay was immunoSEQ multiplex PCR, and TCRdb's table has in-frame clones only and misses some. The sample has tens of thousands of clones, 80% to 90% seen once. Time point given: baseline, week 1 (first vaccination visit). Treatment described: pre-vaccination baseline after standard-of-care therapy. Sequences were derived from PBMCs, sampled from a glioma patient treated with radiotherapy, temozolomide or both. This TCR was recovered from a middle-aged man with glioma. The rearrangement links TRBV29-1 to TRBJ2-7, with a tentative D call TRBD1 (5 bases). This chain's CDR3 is CSVELGSARAYEQYF. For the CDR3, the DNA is TGCAGCGTTGAACTTGGTTCGGCCAGGGCCTACGAGCAGTACTTC.